Below, 28 T cell receptor beta chains from the same sample are listed, as sequenced in a study of shared clonotypes between healthy human individuals. Sequenced by immunoSEQ multiplex PCR; TCRdb stores in-frame clones only, minus some. The sample includes around 600,000 clones, nearly 98% of them seen just once. Terminally differentiated effector memory CD45RA+ cells were excluded from the naive CD8 cells, which were CD45RO-negative and positively selected for CCR7. Sequenced: naive CD8+ T cells sorted from blood. Receptors originate from a man aged 25 to 40 in good health.

V and J are TRBV27 and TRBJ2-7; D is uncertain. Per germline, CDR1 MNHEY and CDR2 SMNVEV (reference sequence). Trimming removed 5 bases at V and 5 bases at J, with 13 bases between. The CDR3 covers 13 residues. CDR3 sequence (DNA): TGTGCCAGCAGTCTAAGTCGGACCCACGAGCAGTACTTC. Protein sequence: CASSLSRTHEQYF.

The CDR3 sequence is CASRAGQGAFYEQYF. The CDR3 coding sequence is TGTGCCAGCAGGGCAGGACAGGGGGCGTTTTACGAGCAGTACTTC. The rearrangement links TRBV11-2 to TRBJ2-7; TRBD1 matches at 11 bases. Germline loops: CDR1 SGHAT, CDR2 FQNNGV. After removal of 6 bases from V and 4 bases from J, the junction contained 8 bases not matched to a gene. CDR3 length equals 15 residues. The full variable domain, rest sourced from reference TRBV11-2 and TRBJ2-7, is EAGVAQSPRYKIIEKRQSVAFWCNPISGHATLYWYQQILGQGPKLLIQFQNNGVVDDSQLPKDRFSAERLKGVDSTLKIQPAKLEDSAVYLCASRAGQGAFYEQYFGPGTRLTVT.

The chain joins TRBV5-6 to TRBJ2-3; D is ambiguous. The CDR3 loop spans 12 amino acids. V lost 0 bases and J lost 7, with 6 bases in between. Looked up from germline, CDR1 is SGHDT and CDR2 is YYEEEE. The CDR3 DNA is TGTGCCAGCAGCTTGGTGGAGAATACGCAGTATTTT. As protein: CASSLVENTQYF.

This clone is a singleton in its sample. The V gene is TRBV7-2, the J gene TRBJ1-5, with D possibly matching TRBD1 (6 bases). Per germline, CDR1 SGHTA and CDR2 FQGNSA. The CDR3 totals 12 residues. V was pared by 6 bases and J by 7 bases, with 10 bases between. CDR3 coding DNA: TGTGCCAGCAGTCAAGGGACACAGCCCCAGCATTTT. The encoded protein is CASSQGTQPQHF.

The rearrangement joins TRBV7-8 to TRBJ2-3; 7 nucleotides match TRBD1. CDR3 size: 15 residues. V shed 5 bases and J 4 bases; nucleotides not matched to a gene: 9. Per germline, CDR1 SGHVS and CDR2 FQNEAQ. CDR3 region: CASSLTGEGADTQYF. CDR3 DNA sequence: TGTGCCAGCAGCCTAACAGGGGAAGGCGCAGATACGCAGTATTTT.

The chain carries TRBV7-9 and TRBJ2-1, with D tentatively TRBD2 (6 bases). Germline lookup yields CDR1 SEHNR and CDR2 FQNEAQ (reference sequence). V lost 5 bases to trimming and J lost 2 bases, with 10 bases between them. The CDR3 sequence is 14 residues long. CDR3 sequence (DNA): TGTGCCAGCAGCGGCGGACTACCCTACAATGAGCAGTTCTTC. It specifies CASSGGLPYNEQFF.

This sequence joins TRBV2 and TRBJ2-7; D ambiguous. The germline V gene has CDR1 SNHLY and CDR2 FYNNEI. V was clipped by 7 bases and J by 4 bases, with 11 bases between them. The CDR3 is 12 residues long. Written as DNA, the CDR3 is TGTGCCAGCACAGATTCACGGTACGAGCAGTACTTC. Encoded protein: CASTDSRYEQYF.

CDR3 region: CASSLGFSNQPQHF. For the CDR3, the DNA is TGTGCCAGCAGCCTAGGTTTTAGCAATCAGCCCCAGCATTTT. The chain is built from TRBV7-2 and TRBJ1-5; D is unresolved. CDR1 is SGHTA, CDR2 FQGNSA, per germline. CDR3 length: 14 residues. The V end was cut by 5 bases, the J end by 0 bases, with 8 bases between. Filled out from reference TRBV7-2 and TRBJ1-5, the complete variable domain reads GAGVSQSPSNKVTEKGKDVELRCDPISGHTALYWYRQSLGQGLEFLIYFQGNSAPDKSGLPSDRFSAERTGGSVSTLTIQRTQQEDSAVYLCASSLGFSNQPQHFGDGTRLSIL.

This rearrangement joins TRBV5-1 to TRBJ2-7; TRBD2 matches 7 bases. Germline V gene lookup returns CDR1 SGHRS and CDR2 YFSETQ. The CDR3 runs 16 residues. The J segment lost 0 bases and the V segment lost 4 bases, leaving 10 bases of the junction unmatched. The CDR3 DNA reads TGCGCCAGCAGCCAACCGCGGGAGAGGAGCTCCTACGAGCAGTACTTC. It codes for CASSQPRERSSYEQYF.

This chain joins TRBV28 and TRBJ2-2; D not certain. Germline loops: CDR1 MDHEN, CDR2 SYDVKM. This CDR3 has 18 amino acids. Trimming took 6 bases from V and 1 from J, leaving 21 bases between them. The CDR3 coding sequence is TGTGCCAGCAGAACCAAGCCAGAGAGGAGTTTGAACACCGGGGAGCTGTTTTTT. It yields the protein CASRTKPERSLNTGELFF.

The chain joins TRBV4-2 to TRBJ2-1; D uncertain. The germline gives CDR1 LGHNA, CDR2 YNFKEQ. With 0 bases removed from V and 6 bases from J, the gap between germline ends came to 12 bases. This CDR3 region has 15 residues. The CDR3 nucleotides read TGTGCCAGCAGCCAAGAACCAGTACCGGGCAATGAGCAGTTCTTC. Its translation: CASSQEPVPGNEQFF.

The CDR3 nucleotides read TGTGCCTGGAGTATCGGGACAGGGTACGACTATGGCTACACCTTC. It yields the protein CAWSIGTGYDYGYTF. The chain recombines TRBV30 with TRBJ1-2, with TRBD1 matching 9 bases. Germline CDR1 and CDR2: GTSNPN and SVGIG (reference sequence). After removal of 2 bases from V and 3 bases from J, the junction contained 7 bases not matched to a gene. The CDR3 covers 15 residues.

The chain links TRBV28 to TRBJ2-7, with D hard to call. Per the germline V gene, CDR1 is MDHEN and CDR2 is SYDVKM. The V end lost 10 bases, the J end lost 3 bases, and 16 bases lay between the germline ends. This CDR3 has 13 residues. CDR3 bases: TGTGCCACAGCGAACGAGATGTTCTACGAGCAGTACTTC. It yields the protein CATANEMFYEQYF.

The V call is TRBV5-1, the J call TRBJ1-2, with D tentatively TRBD1 (5 bases). The V end lost 4 bases, the J end lost 2 bases, and 21 bases lay between the germline ends. Germline V CDR1 and CDR2: SGHRS, YFSETQ. The CDR3 has 17 amino acids. The CDR3 DNA sequence: TGCGCCAGCAGCCGGGGGTCCGGCCCCTCGACCAACTATGGCTACACCTTC. This codes for CASSRGSGPSTNYGYTF.

The chain is built from TRBV27 and TRBJ2-5, with 7 bases lining up with TRBD1. This CDR3 region has 16 residues. Unmatched junction bases numbered 17, after V lost 8 bases and J lost 5 bases. Germline V CDR1 and CDR2: MNHEY, SMNVEV (reference sequence). The CDR3 region has the DNA TGTGCCAGCTCCCCTGCGCCCCAGGGGGACGGGGAGACCCAGTACTTC. Residues: CASSPAPQGDGETQYF.

The chain recombines TRBV14 with TRBJ2-3; 9 positions agree with TRBD2. The germline gives CDR1 SGHDN, CDR2 FVKESK. V trimming: 1 base; J trimming: 0 bases; junction bases outside the gene matches: 8. This CDR3 comprises 18 residues. The CDR3: CASSQAEGLAKSTDTQYF. CDR3 DNA: TGTGCCAGCAGCCAAGCAGAAGGACTAGCGAAGAGCACAGATACGCAGTATTTT.

The chain joins TRBV15 to TRBJ2-1; D is possibly TRBD2 (6 bases). Germline CDR1 and CDR2: LNHNV and YYDKDF (reference sequence). The CDR3 covers 16 residues. V lost 5 bases and J 7 bases, leaving 21 bases between the germline ends. The CDR3: CATSRQSWSSGNEQFF. CDR3 nucleotide sequence: TGTGCCACCAGCCGACAGTCTTGGAGTAGCGGTAATGAGCAGTTCTTC. The full variable domain, its missing parts supplied by reference TRBV15 and TRBJ2-1, is DAMVIQNPRYQVTQFGKPVTLSCSQTLNHNVMYWYQQKSSQAPKLLFHYYDKDFNNEADTPDNFQSRRPNTSFCFLDIRSPGLGDTAMYLCATSRQSWSSGNEQFFGPGTRLTVL.

In its sample, this clone was seen once. This chain connects TRBV20-1 to TRBJ1-1; D not certain. Germline V gene data show CDR1 as DFQATT and CDR2 as SNEGSKA (reference sequence). Between the trimmed V and J ends, which lost 2 bases and 8 bases, there was a span of 9 bases. The CDR3 runs to 11 residues. For the CDR3, the DNA is TGCAGTGCTAGATTTAGAGCGGAAGCTTTCTTT. As protein: CSARFRAEAFF.

Turning to this clone: The identical CDR3 is also encoded by other nucleotide sequences in the sample. This chain uses TRBV27 with TRBJ2-7; D possibly uses TRBD1 or TRBD2 (6 bases each). Deletions cut 0 bases from V and 4 bases from J, with 13 bases between. This CDR3 spans 15 amino acids. CDR1 MNHEY and CDR2 SMNVEV come from the germline V gene (reference sequence). The CDR3 nucleotides are TGTGCCAGCAGTTTATCCGGGGGCGGGTCTTACGAGCAGTACTTC. This sequence encodes CASSLSGGGSYEQYF.

The chain has TRBV5-1 and TRBJ2-7; no firm D call. V shed 2 bases and J shed 2 bases, with 8 bases lying between them. CDR1 is SGHRS, CDR2 YFSETQ, per germline. There are 13 residues in the CDR3. CDR3 DNA sequence: TGCGCCAGCAGCTTAAGAGGCCCCTACGAGCAGTACTTC. Translated: CASSLRGPYEQYF.

This chain connects TRBV4-1 to TRBJ2-1; 10 bases line up with TRBD1. Germline V lookup: CDR1 MGHRA, CDR2 YSYEKL. Germline trimming cut 4 bases from V and 6 bases from J; bases unmatched to any gene: 9. This CDR3 comprises 16 residues. CDR3 region: CASSLDPGQGSNEQFF. CDR3 DNA: TGCGCCAGCAGCCTCGACCCGGGACAGGGGAGCAATGAGCAGTTCTTC.

This chain's CDR3 is CASRENRGYEQYF. The DNA for the CDR3 is TGTGCCAGCAGGGAAAACAGGGGCTACGAGCAGTACTTC. This chain uses TRBV2 with TRBJ2-7; TRBD1 agrees at 7 bases. V was pared by 6 bases and J by 3 bases, with 5 bases of the junction left unmatched. This CDR3 has 13 residues. Germline lookup yields CDR1 SNHLY and CDR2 FYNNEI.

The chain combines TRBV27 with TRBJ2-3; D may be TRBD2 (6 bases). Trimming shortened V by 5 bases and J by 4 bases, and 22 bases separated the two germline ends. The CDR3 has 17 amino acids. The germline V gene encodes CDR1 MNHEY and CDR2 SMNVEV (reference sequence). The CDR3 bases are TGTGCCAGCAGTAGCCGCGGGACTTCCATGAAGCCAGATACGCAGTATTTT. Protein sequence: CASSSRGTSMKPDTQYF.

The DNA for the CDR3 is TGTGCCAGCAGCACCGGCCAAGGACTAGTGGGGTTCGAGCAGTACTTC. Translation gives CASSTGQGLVGFEQYF. The chain has TRBV7-9 and TRBJ2-7; 7 bases match TRBD2. The CDR3 is 16 amino acids. Germline V gives CDR1 SEHNR, CDR2 FQNEAQ (reference sequence). V dropped 5 bases and J dropped 6; count of bases not matched to a gene: 16.

The CDR3 DNA reads TGTGCCTGGTCCCGTGGGGGCTACGAGCAGTACTTC. Its protein product is CAWSRGGYEQYF. The chain combines TRBV30 with TRBJ2-7; D tentatively reads TRBD1 or TRBD2 (5 bases each). The V gene's germline CDR1 is GTSNPN and CDR2 SVGIG (reference sequence). This CDR3 comprises 12 residues. V was shortened by 5 bases and J by 3 bases, with 11 bases between the two germline ends. Using reference TRBV30 and TRBJ2-7 for the parts outside the CDR3, the full variable domain is SQTIHQWPATLVQPVGSPLSLECTVEGTSNPNLYWYRQAAGRGLQLLFYSVGIGQISSEVPQNLSASRPQDRQFILSSKKLLLSDSGFYLCAWSRGGYEQYFGPGTRLTVT.

This clone was seen once. The sample contains more than one DNA sequence encoding this CDR3. This chain links TRBV9 with TRBJ2-7; 9 nucleotides agree with TRBD1. Germline CDR1 and CDR2: SGDLS and YYNGEE. The V and J ends lost 3 bases and 0 bases, in that order; junction bases with no gene match: 1. The CDR3 is 14 residues long. CDR3 region: CASSEGQGSYEQYF. The DNA of the CDR3 is TGTGCCAGCAGCGAGGGACAGGGCTCCTACGAGCAGTACTTC. Combining the CDR3 with reference TRBV9 and TRBJ2-7 gives the whole variable domain DSGVTQTPKHLITATGQRVTLRCSPRSGDLSVYWYQQSLDQGLQFLIQYYNGEERAKGNILERFSAQQFPDLHSELNLSSLELGDSALYFCASSEGQGSYEQYFGPGTRLTVT.

The chain recombines TRBV6-6 with TRBJ2-1; D possibly corresponds to TRBD2 (6 bases). Deletions cut 10 bases from V and 10 bases from J, with 14 bases between. Per germline, CDR1 MNHNY and CDR2 SVGAGI (reference sequence). The CDR3 spans 11 residues. CDR3: CAIGGLLEQFF. Written as DNA, the CDR3 is TGTGCCATCGGGGGTCTCCTGGAGCAGTTCTTC.

V and J are TRBV27 and TRBJ2-7; 7 bases agree with TRBD2. V gave up 3 bases and J gave up 2 bases; unmatched junction bases: 4. The CDR3 covers 14 residues. Germline V CDR1 and CDR2: MNHEY, SMNVEV (reference sequence). CDR3 sequence (DNA): TGTGCCAGCAGTTTTGGTGGGAGGGCCTACGAGCAGTACTTC. Its translation is CASSFGGRAYEQYF.